This T cell receptor (beta chain) was obtained from a study of blood T cell repertoires in COVID-19. For the study at large: Samples representing acute and convalescent COVID-19 were sourced from the United States, Italy and Spain. Sample material is recorded as cDNA or gDNA derived from T cells, B-cell-depleted T cells, or PBMCs.

Original processing methods: Amplifying reference gene primers gave estimates of nucleated cell counts. TCRdb's table, derived via immunoSEQ multiplex PCR, lists solely in-frame clones and lacks some. V and J calls plus clone size are reproduced from that table; the DNA served to infer D and trimming. This repertoire shows tens of thousands of clones, roughly 80% found once; its top ten account for approximately 7%. The TCR originated in a woman in her sixties or seventies with acute or convalescent COVID-19. Sequencing was carried out using peripheral blood.

The CDR3 loop is CASSLGAGGYNEQFF. The CDR3 region has the DNA TGTGCCAGCAGCTTAGGAGCGGGGGGCTACAATGAGCAGTTCTTC. The gene calls are TRBV11-2 and TRBJ2-1; 9 positions agree with TRBD2. V was clipped by 1 base and J by 3 bases; unmatched bases: 1. Germline assignment: CDR1 SGHAT and CDR2 FQNNGV. The CDR3 consists of 15 residues. The whole variable domain, filled in from reference TRBV11-2 and TRBJ2-1, reads EAGVAQSPRYKIIEKRQSVAFWCNPISGHATLYWYQQILGQGPKLLIQFQNNGVVDDSQLPKDRFSAERLKGVDSTLKIQPAKLEDSAVYLCASSLGAGGYNEQFFGPGTRLTVL.